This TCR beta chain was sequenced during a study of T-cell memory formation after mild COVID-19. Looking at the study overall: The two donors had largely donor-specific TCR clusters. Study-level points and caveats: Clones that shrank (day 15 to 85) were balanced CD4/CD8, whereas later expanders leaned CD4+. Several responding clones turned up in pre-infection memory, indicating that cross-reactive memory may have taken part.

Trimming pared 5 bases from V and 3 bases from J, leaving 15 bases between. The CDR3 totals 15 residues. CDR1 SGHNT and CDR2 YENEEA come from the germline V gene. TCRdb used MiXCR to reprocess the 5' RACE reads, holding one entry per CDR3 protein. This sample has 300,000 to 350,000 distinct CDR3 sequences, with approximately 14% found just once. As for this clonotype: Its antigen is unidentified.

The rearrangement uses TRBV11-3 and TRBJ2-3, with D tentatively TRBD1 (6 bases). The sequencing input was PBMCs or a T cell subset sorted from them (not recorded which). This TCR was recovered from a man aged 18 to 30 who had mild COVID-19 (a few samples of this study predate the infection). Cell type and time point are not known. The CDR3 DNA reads TGTGCCAGCAGCGGGGGCCAGACAGCTACAGATACGCAGTATTTT. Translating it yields CASSGGQTATDTQYF. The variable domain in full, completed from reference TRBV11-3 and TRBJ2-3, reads EAGVVQSPRYKIIEKKQPVAFWCNPISGHNTLYWYLQNLGQGPELLIRYENEEAVDDSQLPKDRFSAERLKGVDSTLKIQPAELGDSAVYLCASSGGQTATDTQYFGPGTRLTVL.